Shown below are 18 T cell receptor beta chains from a single sample sequenced in a study of technical replicates of blood from a few donors. The repertoire was sequenced with immunoSEQ multiplex PCR; TCRdb's copy has only in-frame clones and lacks some. The sample lists tens of thousands of clones; about 86% were seen once. Sequencing was carried out using PBMCs. Receptor source: a human donor in good health. Some clones in this sample may be carry-over from other donors' samples.

The CDR3 sequence: CAISLLGQGSDGYTF. In DNA, the CDR3 is TGTGCCATCAGTCTGTTGGGACAGGGGAGCGATGGCTACACCTTC. This rearrangement joins TRBV10-3 to TRBJ1-2; 10 bases match TRBD1. CDR3 size: 15 residues. Unmatched junction bases numbered 9, after V lost 5 bases and J lost 6 bases. Germline V gene sequence: CDR1 ENHRY, CDR2 SYGVKD.

The V gene is TRBV10-3, the J gene TRBJ2-3; weak D call: TRBD1 (5 bases). Germline loops: CDR1 ENHRY, CDR2 SYGVKD. The CDR3 covers 14 residues. The germline V and J ends were trimmed by 0 bases and 2 bases, with 6 bases remaining between them. The CDR3 nucleotides are TGTGCCATCAGTGAGTCAGGGGACACAGATACGCAGTATTTT. Translation gives CAISESGDTDTQYF.

This chain joins TRBV4-3 and TRBJ2-3; D is perhaps TRBD2 (5 bases). This CDR3 comprises 15 residues. The V end was cut by 0 bases, the J end by 6 bases, with 13 bases between. The germline V gene encodes CDR1 LGHNA and CDR2 YSLEER. This CDR3 is CASSQEARTSDTQYF. The CDR3 region has the DNA TGCGCCAGCAGCCAAGAGGCCCGGACTTCCGATACGCAGTATTTT.

V usage is TRBV5-1 and J usage is TRBJ2-3; D is possibly TRBD2 (5 bases). V gave up 0 bases and J gave up 1 base, with 9 bases separating them. CDR3 length equals 15 residues. Germline V gives CDR1 SGHRS, CDR2 YFSETQ. Here the CDR3 reads CASSLAGLGTDTQYF. The CDR3 DNA is TGCGCCAGCAGCTTGGCAGGACTCGGCACAGATACGCAGTATTTT.

The V call is TRBV7-3, the J call TRBJ2-6; weak D call: TRBD2 (6 bases). The CDR3 spans 18 residues. V dropped 5 bases and J dropped 0 bases, with 17 bases sitting between them. CDR1 and CDR2 (germline): SGHTA, FQGTGA. CDR3 amino acids: CASSPSGEVRSGANVLTF. The CDR3 region has the DNA TGTGCCAGCAGCCCCTCGGGGGAGGTCCGCTCTGGGGCCAACGTCCTGACTTTC.

The CDR3 DNA is TGCGCCAGCAGGATCCTAGCGGGGGGGCAAGAGACCCAGTACTTC. Its protein product is CASRILAGGQETQYF. This sequence joins TRBV5-1 and TRBJ2-5, with TRBD2 matching over 12 bases. CDR3 length equals 15 residues. CDR1 and CDR2 (germline): SGHRS, YFSETQ. The trim removed 5 bases at V and 2 bases at J, leaving 4 bases unmatched.

V usage is TRBV19 and J usage is TRBJ2-5, with D perhaps TRBD1 (5 bases). V lost 3 bases and J 2 bases, leaving 13 bases between the germline ends. From germline, CDR1 is LNHDA and CDR2 SQIVND (reference sequence). This CDR3 is built from 15 residues. DNA for the CDR3: TGTGCCAGTAGTATCATCAAGGGGCTTCAAGAGACCCAGTACTTC. It encodes CASSIIKGLQETQYF.

The chain combines TRBV5-1 with TRBJ1-2; 9 bases are a match to TRBD1. Per germline, CDR1 SGHRS and CDR2 YFSETQ. Trimming at V came to 4 bases and at J to 3 bases, leaving 7 bases not matched to a gene. The CDR3 spans 15 residues. CDR3 nucleotide sequence: TGCGCCAGCAGCAGAACAGGGGGCGCTGACTATGGCTACACCTTC. This gives the protein CASSRTGGADYGYTF.

The V and J genes are TRBV7-2 and TRBJ1-1; 10 bases fit TRBD1. V gave up 8 bases and J gave up 6 bases; unmatched junction bases: 18. The CDR3 is 17 amino acids. The germline V gene has CDR1 SGHTA and CDR2 FQGNSA. CDR3 bases: TGTGCCAGCGGTTCCAGGGGGGGGACAGGGGTATTGGCTGAAGCTTTCTTT. It translates to CASGSRGGTGVLAEAFF. Looking up the rest from reference TRBV7-2 and TRBJ1-1 gives the full variable domain: GAGVSQSPSNKVTEKGKDVELRCDPISGHTALYWYRQSLGQGLEFLIYFQGNSAPDKSGLPSDRFSAERTGGSVSTLTIQRTQQEDSAVYLCASGSRGGTGVLAEAFFGQGTRLTVV.

The V and J genes are TRBV13 and TRBJ2-3; D unresolved. Germline lookup yields CDR1 PRHDT and CDR2 FYEKMQ (reference sequence). V was clipped by 0 bases and J by 4 bases, with 14 bases between them. CDR3 length: 16 amino acids. CDR3 in amino acids: CASSLGLMASPDTQYF. The CDR3 bases are TGTGCCAGCAGCTTAGGCCTAATGGCTAGTCCAGATACGCAGTATTTT.

The chain's CDR3 is CASSIERGAGAFF. The CDR3 bases are TGTGCCAGTAGTATAGAACGGGGGGCTGGGGCTTTCTTT. The chain recombines TRBV19 with TRBJ1-1, with a weak D call TRBD1 (6 bases). V shed 0 bases and J shed 11 bases, with 13 bases lying between them. Per germline, CDR1 LNHDA and CDR2 SQIVND (reference sequence). The CDR3 runs 13 residues.

The chain employs TRBV18 and TRBJ1-3; 12 bases agree with TRBD1. CDR1 and CDR2 (germline): KGHSH, LQKENI. The junction had 1 base not matched to a gene; V was cut back by 2 bases and J by 2 bases. The CDR3 runs to 16 residues. CDR3 protein: CASSPGTGGAGNTIYF. The CDR3 nucleotides read TGTGCCAGCTCACCAGGGACAGGGGGCGCTGGAAACACCATATATTTT.

The CDR3 loop reads CASSLGAFSEAFF. The CDR3 nucleotides read TGTGCCAGCAGCCTAGGGGCTTTTTCTGAAGCTTTCTTT. The chain employs TRBV27 and TRBJ1-1; D might be TRBD1 (5 bases). V was shortened by 6 bases and J by 6 bases, with 14 bases between the two germline ends. This CDR3 region has 13 residues. The V gene's germline CDR1 is MNHEY and CDR2 SMNVEV (reference sequence).

The V gene is TRBV19, the J gene TRBJ2-5, with D possibly being TRBD1 (5 bases). CDR1 LNHDA and CDR2 SQIVND come from the germline V gene (reference sequence). V was cut by 4 bases and J by 1 base, with 10 bases left in between. The CDR3 has 14 amino acids. The CDR3 nucleotides are TGTGCCAGTAGTACCCGGACACTCCAAGAGACCCAGTACTTC. Translated, it gives CASSTRTLQETQYF.

The rearrangement links TRBV6-5 to TRBJ1-2; 9 bases map to TRBD1. CDR1 is MNHEY, CDR2 SVGAGI, per germline. This CDR3 region has 14 residues. Germline trimming cut 5 bases from V and 8 bases from J; bases unmatched to any gene: 9. CDR3 sequence reads: CASSQRTGDRGYTF. The CDR3 region has the DNA TGTGCCAGCAGTCAACGGACAGGGGATAGGGGCTACACCTTC.

The genes are TRBV9 and TRBJ1-3, with a weak D call TRBD1 (6 bases). The CDR3 extends over 16 amino acids. V was clipped by 2 bases and J by 2 bases, with 14 bases between them. Germline loops: CDR1 SGDLS, CDR2 YYNGEE. The CDR3 nucleotides read TGTGCCAGCAGCGTCACGGTACGACAGGCTGGAAACACCATATATTTT. It is translated as CASSVTVRQAGNTIYF.

This clone was seen only a few times. This chain connects TRBV5-6 to TRBJ2-5; 13 nucleotides align to TRBD2. The junction had 11 bases not matched to a gene; V was cut back by 4 bases and J by 5 bases. The V gene's germline CDR1 is SGHDT and CDR2 YYEEEE. The CDR3 extends over 17 amino acids. CDR3 in amino acids: CASSTGLAGTRGETQYF. The CDR3 region has the DNA TGTGCCAGCAGCACGGGACTAGCGGGGACCCGGGGGGAGACCCAGTACTTC.

The V call is TRBV12-5, the J call TRBJ1-1, with D possibly TRBD1 on 5 matching bases. Germline CDR1 is LGHNT and CDR2 is FRNRAP. This CDR3 comprises 13 residues. With 0 bases removed from V and 5 bases from J, the gap between germline ends came to 7 bases. The CDR3 DNA sequence: TGTGCTAGTGGTTTGGTAAGGGGAACTGAAGCTTTCTTT. This translates into CASGLVRGTEAFF.